This T cell receptor beta chain was sequenced for a study of blood T cell repertoires in COVID-19. All enrollees were roughly 18 to 89 years old and from some 24 US areas. The CDR3 length is 13 residues. Trimming stripped 5 bases from V and 5 bases from J, with 11 bases between. Repertoires were generated with immunoSEQ multiplex PCR, while TCRdb's copy carries only in-frame clones and drops some. The profile shows roughly 350,000 clones, approximately 92% of them singletons. This TCR came from a woman aged 25 to 39 who had recovered from COVID-19. V gene TRBV12-3 or TRBV12-4 combines with J gene TRBJ2-3; weak D call: TRBD2 (5 bases). Sequenced sample: PBMCs or T cells enriched from blood (not recorded which). The CDR3 DNA is TGTGCCAGCAGTAGTCTAGCCCAAGATACGCAGTATTTT. It yields the protein CASSSLAQDTQYF.